The T cell receptor beta chain described here comes from a study of blood T cell repertoires in COVID-19. Looked up from germline, CDR1 is GTSNPN and CDR2 is SVGIG (reference sequence). V gave up 0 bases and J gave up 4 bases; unmatched junction bases: 12. The CDR3 length is 18 residues. Sequenced by immunoSEQ multiplex PCR; TCRdb stores in-frame clones only, minus some. The top ten clones hold approximately 6.2% of a sample with over 200,000 clones, approximately 90% of them seen once. Sequences were obtained from peripheral blood. This receptor was identified in a man in his fifties or sixties who had recovered from COVID-19. The chain has TRBV30 and TRBJ1-4; 9 bases map to TRBD1. The DNA of the CDR3 is TGTGCCTGGAGTGTAAAGGACAGGGGATGGCGAGGTAATGAAAAACTGTTTTTT. It translates to CAWSVKDRGWRGNEKLFF.